This TCR beta chain was captured in a study of blood T cell repertoires in COVID-19. In the study overall: Sites in the United States, Italy and Spain provided acute and convalescent COVID-19 samples.

Authors' data handling: Amplification of reference gene primers was used by the study to estimate nucleated cell counts. Only in-frame clones appear in the TCRdb table, and some are missing; sequencing was by immunoSEQ multiplex PCR. From that table come the V and J calls and clone size; the DNA was used to work out D and trimming. The sample lists about 220,000 clones; under 90% were seen once. The CDR3 sequence is 12 residues long. The germline V gene encodes CDR1 LGHDT and CDR2 YNNKEL (reference sequence). Deletions cut 0 bases from V and 11 bases from J, with 11 bases between. Individuals drawn from approximately 26 US areas were roughly 18 to 100 years old. All recovered Cohort 3 donors got two negative PCRs, got clearance, or saw symptom resolution.

V is TRBV3-1 (or the pseudogene TRBV3-2) and J is TRBJ2-7; D may be TRBD2 (5 bases). The sequence derives from a woman in her sixties or seventies who had recovered from COVID-19. Sequencing was carried out using PBMCs or T cells enriched from blood (not recorded which). The CDR3 region has the DNA TGTGCCAGCAGCCAAGATTATAAGACTAAGTACTTC. It translates to CASSQDYKTKYF.